These 8 T cell receptor beta chains were all obtained from the same sample, sequenced in a study of blood T cell repertoires in COVID-19. Method: immunoSEQ multiplex PCR; TCRdb's copy keeps in-frame clones and lacks some. Among approximately 270,000 clones, over 75% were seen once, and the ten largest hold 1.5% to 2%. Input material: PBMCs or T cells enriched from blood (not recorded which). The receptors come from a man in his forties or fifties who had recovered from COVID-19.

The chain has TRBV4-1 and TRBJ1-2; D not certain. The V gene lost 0 bases and the J gene lost 4 bases, with 9 bases spanning the gap. The germline CDR1 and CDR2 sequences are MGHRA and YSYEKL. This CDR3 spans 14 amino acids. The CDR3 here is CASSQDLGGYGYTF. CDR3 nucleotide sequence: TGCGCCAGCAGCCAAGATTTGGGAGGCTATGGCTACACCTTC.

The chain employs TRBV6-5 and TRBJ1-2; 7 bases agree with TRBD1. CDR1 and CDR2 (germline): MNHEY, SVGAGI. This CDR3 contains 13 residues. The J segment lost 2 bases and the V segment lost 5 bases, leaving 2 bases of the junction unmatched. DNA for the CDR3: TGTGCCAGCAGTAGGACAGGAAACTATGGCTACACCTTC. Its translation is CASSRTGNYGYTF.

V is TRBV15 and J is TRBJ1-4; the match to TRBD1 covers 8 bases. The CDR3 totals 15 residues. Germline V gene sequence: CDR1 LNHNV, CDR2 YYDKDF (reference sequence). Trimming removed 0 bases from V and 8 bases from J; junction bases left unmatched: 5. The CDR3 DNA follows: TGTGCCACCAGCAGAGATCTACAGGGGGGAGAAAAACTGTTTTTT. Translation gives CATSRDLQGGEKLFF. The full variable domain, with the rest looked up from reference TRBV15 and TRBJ1-4, is DAMVIQNPRYQVTQFGKPVTLSCSQTLNHNVMYWYQQKSSQAPKLLFHYYDKDFNNEADTPDNFQSRRPNTSFCFLDIRSPGLGDTAMYLCATSRDLQGGEKLFFGSGTQLSVL.

The chain employs TRBV15 and TRBJ2-5, with TRBD1 identical over 9 bases. V shed 3 bases, J shed 4 bases, and the junction held 6 bases outside the gene matches. The CDR3 extends over 15 amino acids. Germline lookup yields CDR1 LNHNV and CDR2 YYDKDF (reference sequence). In DNA form, the CDR3 reads TGTGCCACCAGCAGGGGGGGGACAGGGCCAGAGACCCAGTACTTC. Translating gives CATSRGGTGPETQYF.

The chain uses TRBV11-3 and TRBJ2-2; D is unresolved. V lost 4 bases and J lost 1, with 4 bases in between. The CDR3 contains 13 residues. The germline gives CDR1 SGHNT, CDR2 YENEEA. The DNA of the CDR3 is TGTGCCAGCAGCTCCCTGAACACCGGGGAGCTGTTTTTT. This codes for CASSSLNTGELFF.

In nucleotides, the CDR3 is TGCGCCAGCAGCCAAGAGGACTGGCGGCAAGAGACCCAGTACTTC. Translated: CASSQEDWRQETQYF. The chain employs TRBV4-1 and TRBJ2-5; possible D gene TRBD2, 5 bases. V was shortened by 0 bases and J by 2 bases, with 10 bases between the two germline ends. CDR3 size: 15 residues. Looked up from germline, CDR1 is MGHRA and CDR2 is YSYEKL.

The chain combines TRBV7-6 with TRBJ2-1; the D gene is possibly TRBD2 (6 bases). V lost 5 bases and J 3 bases, leaving 17 bases between the germline ends. CDR3 length: 16 residues. The V gene's germline CDR1 is SGHVS and CDR2 FNYEAQ. DNA for the CDR3: TGTGCCAGCAGCCGATCTTCCGCTAGCGACTACAATGAGCAGTTCTTC. As protein: CASSRSSASDYNEQFF.

This sequence joins TRBV11-2 and TRBJ2-6; D is unresolved. Germline V lookup: CDR1 SGHAT, CDR2 FQNNGV. The ends were cut back, 6 bases at V and 4 bases at J, with 10 bases in the middle. The CDR3 spans 14 residues. CDR3 DNA sequence: TGTGCCAGCAGTCTCTCCTCGGGGGCCAACGTCCTGACTTTC. The encoded protein is CASSLSSGANVLTF.